The clone carrying this T cell receptor (beta chain) was counted many times. This entry comes from a study of prognosis after radiotherapy for stage I lung cancer. Overall study: Patients numbered around 13 men and five to seven women, aged roughly 53 to 84 with a median of 74.5 years.

Germline CDR1 reads SNHLY; CDR2 reads FYNNEI. This CDR3 region has 14 residues. With 5 bases clipped from V and 6 bases from J, the junction kept 4 bases outside the gene matches. Two-round multiplex PCR, the amplification method, yielded TCR beta CDR3 from genomic DNA. First-round PCR employed TRBV- and TRBJ-specific primers for each gene. Each CDR3 protein is one row after TCRdb ran MiXCR on the multiplex PCR reads. This table holds 15,000 to 20,000 distinct CDR3 sequences, roughly 30% found once. The starting material was PBMCs, obtained before or after stereotactic body radiation therapy (not recorded which). The TCR comes from a donor over 45 with non-small cell lung cancer. This chain links TRBV2 with TRBJ1-6; TRBD1 matches 7 bases. CDR3 in amino acids: CASSRDRTNSPLHF. CDR3 bases: TGTGCCAGCAGTCGGGACAGAACTAATTCACCCCTCCACTTT.